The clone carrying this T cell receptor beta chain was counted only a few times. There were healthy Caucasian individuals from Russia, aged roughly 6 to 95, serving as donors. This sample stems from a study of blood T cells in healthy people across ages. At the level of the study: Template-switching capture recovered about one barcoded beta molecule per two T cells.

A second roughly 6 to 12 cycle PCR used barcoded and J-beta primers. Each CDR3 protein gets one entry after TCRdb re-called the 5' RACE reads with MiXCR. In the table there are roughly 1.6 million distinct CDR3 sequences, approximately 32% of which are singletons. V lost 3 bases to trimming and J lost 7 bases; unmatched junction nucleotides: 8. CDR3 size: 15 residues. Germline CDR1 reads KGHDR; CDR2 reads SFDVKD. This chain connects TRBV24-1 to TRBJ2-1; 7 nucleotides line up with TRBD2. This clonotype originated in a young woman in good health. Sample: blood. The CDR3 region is CATSDGTNFPNEQFF. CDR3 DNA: TGTGCCACCAGTGATGGGACTAACTTTCCTAATGAGCAGTTCTTC.